The present entry profiles one TCR beta chain with its context. The CDR3 totals 15 residues. Germline V CDR1 and CDR2: SEHNR, FQNEAQ (reference sequence). V lost 2 bases and J lost 2; bases outside the gene matches: 6. The record originates from a study of blood T cell repertoires in COVID-19. For the study at large: The United States, Italy and Spain supplied acute and convalescent COVID-19 samples. T cells, B-cell-depleted T cells, or PBMCs provided the cDNA or gDNA that served as material.

Assay used: immunoSEQ multiplex PCR; TCRdb lists only in-frame clones, some missing. The profile covers 200,000 to 300,000 clones, with over 80% appearing a single time and around 5.9% taken by the ten largest. The receptor comes from a human donor in a cohort sampled during active COVID-19. The rearrangement joins TRBV7-9 to TRBJ2-7; 7 bases agree with TRBD2. Sequencing was carried out using peripheral blood. DNA of the CDR3: TGTGCCAGCAGCTTAATGGCTAGCGGTGCCTACGAGCAGTACTTC. This sequence encodes CASSLMASGAYEQYF.